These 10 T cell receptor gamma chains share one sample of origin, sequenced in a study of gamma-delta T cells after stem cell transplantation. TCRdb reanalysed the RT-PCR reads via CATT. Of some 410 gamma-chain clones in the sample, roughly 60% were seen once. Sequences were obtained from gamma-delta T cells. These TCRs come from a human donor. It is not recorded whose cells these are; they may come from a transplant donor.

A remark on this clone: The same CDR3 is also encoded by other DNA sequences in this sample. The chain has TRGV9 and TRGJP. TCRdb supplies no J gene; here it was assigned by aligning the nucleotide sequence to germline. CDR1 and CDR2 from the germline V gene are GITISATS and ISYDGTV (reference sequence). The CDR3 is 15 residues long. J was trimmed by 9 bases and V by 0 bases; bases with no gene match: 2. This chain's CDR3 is CALWEVALGKKIKVF. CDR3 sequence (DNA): TGTGCCTTGTGGGAGGTGGCGTTGGGCAAAAAAATCAAGGTATTT.

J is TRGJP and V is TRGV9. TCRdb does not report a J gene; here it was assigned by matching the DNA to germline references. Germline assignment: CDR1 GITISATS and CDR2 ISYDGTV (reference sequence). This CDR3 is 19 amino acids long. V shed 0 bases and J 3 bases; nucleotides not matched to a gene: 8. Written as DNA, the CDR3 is TGTGCCTTGTGGGAGGTGCAAAGTCAGCAAGAGTTGGGCAAAAAAATCAAGGTATTT. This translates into CALWEVQSQQELGKKIKVF.

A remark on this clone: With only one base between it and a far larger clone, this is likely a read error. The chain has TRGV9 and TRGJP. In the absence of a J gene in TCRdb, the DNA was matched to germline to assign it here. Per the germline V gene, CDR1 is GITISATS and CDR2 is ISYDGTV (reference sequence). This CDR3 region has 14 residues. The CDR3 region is CALWEELGKKNKVF. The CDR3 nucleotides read TGTGCCTTGTGGGAAGAGTTGGGCAAAAAAAACAAGGTATTT.

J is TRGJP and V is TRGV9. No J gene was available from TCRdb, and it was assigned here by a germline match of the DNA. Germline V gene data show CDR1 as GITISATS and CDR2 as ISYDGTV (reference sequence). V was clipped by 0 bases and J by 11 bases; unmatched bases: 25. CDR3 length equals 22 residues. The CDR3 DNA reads TGTGCCTTGTGGGAGGTGCCCGTGGGGGGGCCCGACGGATCGCTGGGCAAAAAAATCAAGGTATTT. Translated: CALWEVPVGGPDGSLGKKIKVF.

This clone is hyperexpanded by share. The CDR3 sequence is CALWEVELGKKIKVF. The CDR3 DNA sequence: TGTGCCTTGTGGGAGGTAGAGTTGGGCAAAAAAATCAAGGTATTT. The J gene is TRGJP, the V gene TRGV9. This CDR3 spans 15 amino acids. Germline lookup yields CDR1 GITISATS and CDR2 ISYDGTV (reference sequence). V dropped 1 base and J dropped 6; count of bases not matched to a gene: 0.

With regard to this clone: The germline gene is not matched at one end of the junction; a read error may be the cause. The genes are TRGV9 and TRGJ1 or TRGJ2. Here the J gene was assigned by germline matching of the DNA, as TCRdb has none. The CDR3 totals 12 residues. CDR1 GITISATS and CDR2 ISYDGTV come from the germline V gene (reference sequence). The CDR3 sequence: CALWEGYYKKLF. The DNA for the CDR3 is TGTGCCTTGTGGGAGGGTTATTACAAGAAACTCTTT.

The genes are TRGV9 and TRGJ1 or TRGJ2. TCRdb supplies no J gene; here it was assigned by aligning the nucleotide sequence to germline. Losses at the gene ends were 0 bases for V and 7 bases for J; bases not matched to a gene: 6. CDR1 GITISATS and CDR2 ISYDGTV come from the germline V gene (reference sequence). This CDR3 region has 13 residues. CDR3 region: CALWEVPKYKKLF. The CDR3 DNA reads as TGTGCCTTGTGGGAGGTGCCTAAATATAAGAAACTCTTT.

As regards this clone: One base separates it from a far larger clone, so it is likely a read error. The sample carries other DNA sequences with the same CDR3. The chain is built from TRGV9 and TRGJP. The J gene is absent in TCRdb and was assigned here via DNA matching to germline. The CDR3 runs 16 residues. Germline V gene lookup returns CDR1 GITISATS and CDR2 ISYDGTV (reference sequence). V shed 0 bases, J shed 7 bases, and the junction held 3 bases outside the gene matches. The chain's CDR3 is CALWEVHELGKKIKVF. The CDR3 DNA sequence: TGTGCCTTGTGGGAGGTGCATGAGTTGGGCAAAAAAATCAAGGTATTT.

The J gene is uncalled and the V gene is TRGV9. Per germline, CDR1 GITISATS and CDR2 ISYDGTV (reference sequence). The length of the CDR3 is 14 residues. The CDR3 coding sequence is TGTGCCTTGTGGGAAGAGGTGGGCAAAAAAAACAAGGTCTTT. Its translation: CALWEEVGKKNKVF.

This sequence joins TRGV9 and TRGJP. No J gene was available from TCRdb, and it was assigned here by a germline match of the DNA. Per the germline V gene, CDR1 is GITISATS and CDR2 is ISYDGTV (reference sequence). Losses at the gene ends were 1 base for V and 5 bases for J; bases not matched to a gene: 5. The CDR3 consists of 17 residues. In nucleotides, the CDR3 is TGTGCCTTGTGGGAGGTTAGCGAAGAGTTGGGCAAAAAAATCAAGGTATTT. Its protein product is CALWEVSEELGKKIKVF.